These T cell receptor beta chains were read from a single sample in a study of regulatory T cells in long-lasting Graves disease. From the multiplex PCR reads, TCRdb called clonotypes with MiXCR, one entry per CDR3 protein. The profile shows some 450,000 distinct CDR3 sequences, about a sixth of them singletons. The same sample was also studied in work on T cells in Graves' hyperthyroidism and ophthalmopathy.

Material: peripheral blood mononuclear cells (PBMCs), obtained at new diagnosis, from a patient treated with antithyroid drugs. Receptor source: a woman aged 25 to 39 with Graves disease. Both conserved end residues are part of each CDR3. The order of the fields is V gene, clone size, D gene, J gene, CDR3 length, CDR3 protein, CDR3 DNA. D genes are given only for firm matches. Clone size is stated in some rows and not others, as once, few, many or a class when expanded.

v_call: TRBV24-1; clone_size: NA; d_call: NA; j_call: TRBJ1-2; cdr3_length: 14; cdr3_aa: CATKWAAEGDGYTF; cdr3_nt: TGTGCCACCAAGTGGGCCGCCGAAGGCGATGGCTACACCTTC
v_call: TRBV6-2/TRBV6-3; clone_size: NA; d_call: TRBD2; j_call: TRBJ2-7; cdr3_length: 18; cdr3_aa: CASSYAGGVAEGSYEQYF; cdr3_nt: TGTGCCAGCAGTTACGCGGGGGGAGTAGCGGAGGGCTCCTACGAGCAGTACTTC
v_call: TRBV18; clone_size: many; d_call: NA; j_call: TRBJ2-1; cdr3_length: 15; cdr3_aa: CASSPPIRSGNEQFF; cdr3_nt: TGTGCCAGCTCACCACCCATCCGCTCCGGGAATGAGCAGTTCTTC
v_call: TRBV10-3; clone_size: NA; d_call: NA; j_call: TRBJ1-1; cdr3_length: 13; cdr3_aa: CAISGQADTEAFF; cdr3_nt: TGTGCCATCAGTGGGCAGGCGGACACTGAAGCTTTCTTT
v_call: TRBV18; clone_size: many; d_call: NA; j_call: TRBJ1-2; cdr3_length: 15; cdr3_aa: CASSPTGTINYGYTF; cdr3_nt: TGTGCCAGCTCACCAACCGGAACGATTAACTATGGCTACACCTTC
v_call: TRBV6-1; clone_size: NA; d_call: NA; j_call: TRBJ1-5; cdr3_length: 14; cdr3_aa: CASSGTHLNQPQHF; cdr3_nt: TGTGCCAGCAGTGGGACACACCTCAATCAGCCCCAGCATTTT
v_call: TRBV6-5; clone_size: many; d_call: NA; j_call: TRBJ2-5; cdr3_length: 15; cdr3_aa: CASSSTRFAQETQYF; cdr3_nt: TGTGCCAGCAGTTCAACCCGATTCGCCCAAGAGACCCAGTACTTC
v_call: TRBV11-2; clone_size: NA; d_call: TRBD2; j_call: TRBJ2-7; cdr3_length: 17; cdr3_aa: CASTNIAGGLPTYEQYF; cdr3_nt: TGTGCCAGCACCAATATAGCGGGAGGGCTCCCTACCTACGAGCAGTACTTC
v_call: TRBV5-1; clone_size: many; d_call: NA; j_call: TRBJ2-1; cdr3_length: 16; cdr3_aa: CASSLAVRAVYNEQFF; cdr3_nt: TGCGCCAGCAGCTTGGCAGTCCGGGCGGTCTACAATGAGCAGTTCTTC
v_call: TRBV12-3/TRBV12-4; clone_size: many; d_call: TRBD2; j_call: TRBJ2-5; cdr3_length: 17; cdr3_aa: CASSLPLADLKRETQYF; cdr3_nt: TGTGCCAGCAGTTTACCCCTAGCGGACTTAAAGAGGGAGACCCAGTACTTC
v_call: TRBV5-1; clone_size: few; d_call: NA; j_call: TRBJ2-2; cdr3_length: 15; cdr3_aa: CASRGGLSNTGELFF; cdr3_nt: TGCGCCAGCCGTGGCGGCCTTTCGAACACCGGGGAGCTGTTTTTT
v_call: TRBV5-4; clone_size: many; d_call: TRBD1; j_call: TRBJ2-3; cdr3_length: 15; cdr3_aa: CASSKQDRAADTQYF; cdr3_nt: TGTGCCAGCAGTAAACAGGACAGGGCAGCAGATACGCAGTATTTT
v_call: TRBV6-1; clone_size: few; d_call: TRBD2; j_call: TRBJ2-1; cdr3_length: 16; cdr3_aa: CASSRPWTSAYNEQSF; cdr3_nt: TGTGCCAGTAGTCGCCCTTGGACTAGCGCATACAATGAGCAGTCCTTC
v_call: TRBV4-1; clone_size: many; d_call: NA; j_call: TRBJ2-1; cdr3_length: 15; cdr3_aa: CASSPRGASGNEQFF; cdr3_nt: TGCGCCAGCAGCCCCCGGGGCGCGAGTGGCAATGAGCAGTTCTTC
v_call: TRBV5-1; clone_size: many; d_call: NA; j_call: TRBJ2-3; cdr3_length: 16; cdr3_aa: CASSFYGQPSTDTQYF; cdr3_nt: TGCGCCAGCAGCTTCTATGGACAGCCGAGCACAGATACGCAGTATTTT
v_call: TRBV30; clone_size: many; d_call: NA; j_call: TRBJ1-1; cdr3_length: 12; cdr3_aa: CAWGRVNTEAFF; cdr3_nt: TGTGCCTGGGGGAGGGTAAACACTGAAGCTTTCTTT
v_call: TRBV11-2; clone_size: NA; d_call: NA; j_call: TRBJ1-2; cdr3_length: 15; cdr3_aa: CASSSREVGYYGYTF; cdr3_nt: TGTGCCAGCAGCTCTAGGGAGGTTGGATATTATGGCTACACCTTC
v_call: TRBV12-3/TRBV12-4; clone_size: NA; d_call: NA; j_call: TRBJ1-2; cdr3_length: 12; cdr3_aa: CASSEYVEGYTF; cdr3_nt: TGTGCCAGCAGTGAATACGTGGAGGGCTACACCTTC
v_call: TRBV24-1; clone_size: few; d_call: NA; j_call: TRBJ1-2; cdr3_length: 14; cdr3_aa: CATSATGADYGYTF; cdr3_nt: TGTGCCACCAGTGCAACCGGAGCGGACTATGGCTACACCTTC
v_call: TRBV20-1; clone_size: NA; d_call: NA; j_call: TRBJ2-7; cdr3_length: 14; cdr3_aa: CSAHRDSTGREQYF; cdr3_nt: TGCAGTGCTCACAGGGACTCTACGGGGAGAGAGCAGTACTTC
v_call: TRBV20-1; clone_size: NA; d_call: TRBD2; j_call: TRBJ2-7; cdr3_length: 17; cdr3_aa: CSALNRGEGEGPYEQYF; cdr3_nt: TGCAGTGCCCTAAACCGGGGGGAGGGAGAAGGGCCCTACGAGCAGTACTTC
v_call: TRBV12-5; clone_size: many; d_call: TRBD2; j_call: TRBJ2-1; cdr3_length: 17; cdr3_aa: CASGLVLETSVRRWQFF; cdr3_nt: TGTGCTAGTGGTTTGGTACTCGAGACTAGCGTGCGTAGGTGGCAGTTCTTC
v_call: TRBV30; clone_size: many; d_call: NA; j_call: TRBJ1-3; cdr3_length: 16; cdr3_aa: CAWSVDRQSSGNTIYF; cdr3_nt: TGTGCCTGGAGTGTAGACCGCCAGAGCTCTGGAAACACCATATATTTT
v_call: TRBV20-1; clone_size: NA; d_call: TRBD2; j_call: TRBJ2-7; cdr3_length: 14; cdr3_aa: CSARASGRAYEQYF; cdr3_nt: TGCAGTGCTAGGGCTAGCGGGAGGGCCTACGAGCAGTACTTC
v_call: TRBV20-1; clone_size: NA; d_call: NA; j_call: TRBJ2-1; cdr3_length: 13; cdr3_aa: CSVETSSYNEQFF; cdr3_nt: TGCAGTGTGGAGACTAGCTCCTACAATGAGCAGTTCTTC
v_call: TRBV15; clone_size: many; d_call: NA; j_call: TRBJ2-1; cdr3_length: 12; cdr3_aa: CATSFEGAVQFF; cdr3_nt: TGTGCCACCAGTTTTGAAGGGGCTGTGCAGTTCTTC